The rows below give T cell receptor beta chains drawn from one sample of a study of a mutant IDH1 vaccine in newly diagnosed glioma. Repertoires were generated with immunoSEQ multiplex PCR, while TCRdb's copy carries only in-frame clones and drops some. Here the sample spans under 90,000 clones, 70% to 80% being singletons. Sequencing was performed on PBMCs, taken from a glioma patient treated with radiotherapy, temozolomide or both. These receptors all stem from a man aged 50-60 years with glioma. Both conserved end residues are part of each CDR3. The D gene is left open where the match is weak. Clone size, where shown, is once, few, many, or a class for clones that have expanded.

DNA,CDR3,J,size,V,D
TGCAGCGTTGAGTTCGGGGCCTCCTCCTACGAGCAGTACTTC,CSVEFGASSYEQYF,TRBJ2-7,.,TRBV29-1,.
TGTGCCAGCAGTGAAGCAGGGGGGTATAGCAATCAGCCCCAGCATTTT,CASSEAGGYSNQPQHF,TRBJ1-5,.,TRBV2,.
TGTGCCAGTAACTCCGGGACAGGGGAATATGGCTACACCTTC,CASNSGTGEYGYTF,TRBJ1-2,.,TRBV19,TRBD1
TGTGCCAGCAGCCAGACGGGGGCAACTAATGAAAAACTGTTTTTT,CASSQTGATNEKLFF,TRBJ1-4,.,TRBV7-3,.
TGTGCCAGCAGTGAAAGATACAGCGAAAAACTGTTTTTT,CASSERYSEKLFF,TRBJ1-4,.,TRBV6-1,.
TGCAGCGTTGGTACTAGGTTGGAGGAGCAGTACTTC,CSVGTRLEEQYF,TRBJ2-7,.,TRBV29-1,.
TGTGCCAGTAGTTTCCAGGGGCTCGAAAAACTGTTTTTT,CASSFQGLEKLFF,TRBJ1-4,.,TRBV19,.
TGTGCCACCAGCCCTAGCGGGGGGGCATCGGGCACAGATACGCAGTATTTT,CATSPSGGASGTDTQYF,TRBJ2-3,once,TRBV15,TRBD2
TGTGCCAGTATAAACAGAGATAATTCACCCCTCCACTTT,CASINRDNSPLHF,TRBJ1-6,.,TRBV6-6,.
TGTGCTAGTGGGACAGGCCGCACCGGGGAGCTGTTTTTT,CASGTGRTGELFF,TRBJ2-2,.,TRBV7-7,TRBD1
TGTGCCAGCAGTCCGGACAGGGTAAATGAAAAACTGTTTTTT,CASSPDRVNEKLFF,TRBJ1-4,.,TRBV2,TRBD1
TGTGCCAGCAGCGGGGGACAGAGTGTCGGGCCCCAGCATTTT,CASSGGQSVGPQHF,TRBJ1-5,.,TRBV9,TRBD1
TGTGCCAGCAGCCCGACGGAGAGAGGGGGCTACACCTTC,CASSPTERGGYTF,TRBJ1-2,.,TRBV14,.
TGTGCCAGCAGCGATCTGAGAGGGCAAAGGGCCCAGTACTTC,CASSDLRGQRAQYF,TRBJ2-5,few,TRBV25-1,.
TGTGCCAGCAGGGAGACCGGGGCCTACACTGAAGCTTTCTTT,CASRETGAYTEAFF,TRBJ1-1,.,TRBV25-1,.
TGTGCCAGCAGCTTAGATGAAGGTCGCACTGAAGCTTTCTTT,CASSLDEGRTEAFF,TRBJ1-1,many,TRBV7-8,.
TGCAGCGTTGAGTGGGGGCCTTATGGCTACACCTTC,CSVEWGPYGYTF,TRBJ1-2,.,TRBV29-1,.
TGTGCCAGTAGTATAGGGGACTGGAGCTCCTACAATGAGCAGTTCTTC,CASSIGDWSSYNEQFF,TRBJ2-1,.,TRBV19,.
TGTGCCAGCCCCCATTTTGGTGAGACCAACACAGATACGCAGTATTTT,CASPHFGETNTDTQYF,TRBJ2-3,.,TRBV5-8,.
TGTGCCAGCAGCTTGGTGGGGGGCGATCTCGGTGAGCAGTTCTTC,CASSLVGGDLGEQFF,TRBJ2-1,.,TRBV5-4,.
TGTGCCAGCAGCTTGAAACAGGGGGCCTTTAACTATGGCTACACCTTC,CASSLKQGAFNYGYTF,TRBJ1-2,.,TRBV5-8,TRBD1
TGCGCCAGCAGCTTCAGGGCGGGGGGGAACAATGAGCAGTTCTTC,CASSFRAGGNNEQFF,TRBJ2-1,.,TRBV5-1,TRBD2
TGTGCCAGTAGTATCCCGACAGGGGGAGGCTACGAGCAGTACTTC,CASSIPTGGGYEQYF,TRBJ2-7,.,TRBV19,TRBD1
TGCAGCGTTGTCGTAGTTTCGAACACCGGGGAGCTGTTTTTT,CSVVVVSNTGELFF,TRBJ2-2,.,TRBV29-1,.
TGTGCCAGCAGCCTTACCGACAGGGCGTATGGCTACACCTTC,CASSLTDRAYGYTF,TRBJ1-2,.,TRBV6-5,TRBD1
TGCGCCAGCAGCTTGGAGGGGACTAGCGGGGGGGTTCAGTTCTTC,CASSLEGTSGGVQFF,TRBJ2-1,.,TRBV5-1,TRBD2
TGTGCCAGCAGTTTCCAGGGGGTTCAGCCCCAGCATTTT,CASSFQGVQPQHF,TRBJ1-5,.,TRBV5-6,TRBD1
TGTGCCAGCAGCTTAGGGGGCCTTAGGGTTGGAAACACCATATATTTT,CASSLGGLRVGNTIYF,TRBJ1-3,.,TRBV7-8,.
TGTGCCAGCAGTGACTCGTGGGGGGCAGCGGCTTTCTTT,CASSDSWGAAAFF,TRBJ1-1,.,TRBV6-4,.
TGTGCCTGGAGTACACAACGGGACACTGAAGCTTTCTTT,CAWSTQRDTEAFF,TRBJ1-1,.,TRBV30,.
TGTGCCAGCAGCACGGAGACTAGCGGGGGTTCCTACGAGCAGTACTTC,CASSTETSGGSYEQYF,TRBJ2-7,once,TRBV7-9,TRBD2
TGTGCCAGCAGTGCTCAACGGGGGCACCACAATGAGCAGTTCTTC,CASSAQRGHHNEQFF,TRBJ2-1,.,TRBV6-1,.
TGTGCCAGCAGCTTGTACAGGGCCGGGGAGCTGTTTTTT,CASSLYRAGELFF,TRBJ2-2,.,TRBV5-4,.
TGTGCCAGCAGCTTGGCGGGCGTCGAGCAGTTCTTC,CASSLAGVEQFF,TRBJ2-1,.,TRBV5-4,.
TGTGCCTGGAGCCGTCGGGGGGCAGCCGCCCGCACAGATACGCAGTATTTT,CAWSRRGAAARTDTQYF,TRBJ2-3,.,TRBV30,.
TGTGCCAGCTCTCCTATGGGCGGGAACACTGAAGCTTTCTTT,CASSPMGGNTEAFF,TRBJ1-1,.,TRBV18,.
TGCGCCAGCAGCGTTCGTTCAGGGGACAGGGTCTCTAAATGGTCCGCTGAAGCTTTCTTT,CASSVRSGDRVSKWSAEAFF,TRBJ1-1,.,TRBV5-1,TRBD1
TGTGCCACCACCGGGACAGGGTTCTTGAGTGGCTACACCTTC,CATTGTGFLSGYTF,TRBJ1-2,.,TRBV10-3,TRBD1
TGTGCCAGCAGTTACTCGGGCAGAGGCCAGCCCCAGCATTTT,CASSYSGRGQPQHF,TRBJ1-5,.,TRBV6-5,.
TGTGCCAGCAGCCTGGTCGCTACTAGGGATACGCAGTATTTT,CASSLVATRDTQYF,TRBJ2-3,.,TRBV14,.
TGTGCCAGCATTCGGACAGGGTCGACAGGGGCTTTCTTT,CASIRTGSTGAFF,TRBJ1-1,once,TRBV6-6,TRBD1
TGTGCCAGCAGCTTGCAGGGTGCAACTAATGAAAAACTGTTTTTT,CASSLQGATNEKLFF,TRBJ1-4,once,TRBV5-4,.
TGTGCCAGCAGTGTCGAATGGGGTCCCTACAATGAGCAGTTCTTC,CASSVEWGPYNEQFF,TRBJ2-1,.,TRBV6-5,.